These 20 T cell receptor beta chains share one sample of origin, sequenced in a study of blood T cell repertoires in COVID-19. The table came from immunoSEQ multiplex PCR; TCRdb's copy has only in-frame clones and leaves some out. The repertoire holds 380,000 or so clones, with 70% to 90% as singletons. Sequenced input: peripheral blood. The receptors come from a man in his forties with acute or convalescent COVID-19.

The CDR3 loop is CASSYGQGNYGYTF. The CDR3 DNA reads TGTGCCAGCAGCTATGGACAGGGTAACTATGGCTACACCTTC. The chain links TRBV7-9 to TRBJ1-2; 8 positions agree with TRBD1. Germline V gene lookup returns CDR1 SEHNR and CDR2 FQNEAQ (reference sequence). V lost 4 bases and J lost 1; bases outside the gene matches: 2. The CDR3 extends over 14 amino acids.

This clone has just a few counts. J is TRBJ2-7 and V is TRBV11-2, with a weak D call TRBD2 (6 bases). This CDR3 has 15 amino acids. From germline, CDR1 is SGHAT and CDR2 FQNNGV. V was trimmed by 7 bases and J by 2 bases, leaving 18 bases between them. CDR3 DNA sequence: TGTGCCAGCATCGCGAACTCGGGAGTAGCCTACGAGCAGTACTTC. Protein: CASIANSGVAYEQYF.

This chain uses TRBV7-3 with TRBJ2-3; 11 bases line up with TRBD2. The CDR3 sequence is 14 residues long. CDR1 is SGHTA and CDR2 is FQGTGA in the germline V gene. The J segment lost 3 bases and the V segment lost 5 bases, leaving 1 base of the junction unmatched. The CDR3 is CASSLAGGTDTQYF. The CDR3 DNA reads as TGTGCCAGCAGCCTAGCGGGAGGTACAGATACGCAGTATTTT.

Only one count was recorded for this clone. This chain joins TRBV27 and TRBJ2-7; 9 bases are shared with TRBD1. The germline CDR1 and CDR2 sequences are MNHEY and SMNVEV (reference sequence). Trimming removed 5 bases from V and 1 base from J; junction bases left unmatched: 6. The CDR3 totals 15 residues. The DNA of the CDR3 is TGTGCCAGCAGTCCGACAGGGGGGCTATCCTACGAGCAGTACTTC. This sequence encodes CASSPTGGLSYEQYF.

The gene calls are TRBV30 and TRBJ1-2; TRBD1 matches 7 bases. Germline V lookup: CDR1 GTSNPN, CDR2 SVGIG (reference sequence). The CDR3 totals 11 residues. V lost 6 bases to trimming and J lost 6 bases; unmatched junction nucleotides: 4. This CDR3 is CACGQANGYTF. CDR3 DNA: TGTGCCTGTGGACAGGCAAATGGCTACACCTTC.

The V call is TRBV6-5, the J call TRBJ1-1; tentatively, D is TRBD1 (6 bases). V was clipped by 6 bases and J by 7 bases, with 9 bases between them. Germline CDR1 reads MNHEY; CDR2 reads SVGAGI. The CDR3 runs 11 residues. DNA of the CDR3: TGTGCCAGCAGACGGACAGATGAAGCTTTCTTT. The encoded protein is CASRRTDEAFF.

The rearrangement joins TRBV4-2 to TRBJ1-1, with unresolved D. Per germline, CDR1 LGHNA and CDR2 YNFKEQ. This CDR3 contains 16 residues. The germline V and J ends were trimmed by 0 bases and 4 bases, with 15 bases remaining between them. Here the CDR3 DNA reads TGTGCCAGCAGCCAAGATTCGATCTCCGCTAGCACTGAAGCTTTCTTT. Translated, it gives CASSQDSISASTEAFF.

This chain uses TRBV6-5 with TRBJ2-1, with 7 bases that match TRBD2. V gave up 4 bases and J gave up 9 bases; unmatched junction bases: 9. The CDR3 extends over 14 amino acids. Germline V CDR1 and CDR2: MNHEY, SVGAGI. The chain's CDR3 is CASSSPTSVSEQFF. CDR3 DNA: TGTGCCAGCAGTTCGCCCACTAGCGTGTCTGAGCAGTTCTTC.

The rearrangement links TRBV27 to TRBJ1-3; the match to TRBD1 covers 10 bases. The CDR3 loop spans 17 amino acids. V shed 2 bases, J shed 4 bases, and the junction held 8 bases outside the gene matches. Per the germline V gene, CDR1 is MNHEY and CDR2 is SMNVEV (reference sequence). CDR3 region: CASSLRWGQGSGNTIYF. As DNA, the CDR3 is TGTGCCAGCAGTTTAAGATGGGGACAGGGGAGCGGAAACACCATATATTTT.

J is TRBJ1-2 and V is TRBV9, with D hard to call. From germline, CDR1 is SGDLS and CDR2 YYNGEE. The CDR3 totals 14 residues. Trimming shortened V by 0 bases and J by 4 bases, and 10 bases separated the two germline ends. In nucleotides, the CDR3 is TGTGCCAGCAGCGTAGGAGGCGGGAGCTATGGCTACACCTTC. This gives the protein CASSVGGGSYGYTF.

The chain carries TRBV30 and TRBJ1-2, with no clear D. Germline CDR1 is GTSNPN and CDR2 is SVGIG (reference sequence). The CDR3 loop spans 13 amino acids. V was shortened by 3 bases and J by 4 bases, with 12 bases between the two germline ends. CDR3 sequence (DNA): TGTGCCTGGAGCCGACTTACCCCCTATGGCTACACCTTC. The encoded protein is CAWSRLTPYGYTF.

The rearrangement joins TRBV5-1 to TRBJ2-5, with D possibly TRBD1 on 6 matching bases. V lost 4 bases to trimming and J lost 5 bases, with 12 bases between them. There are 13 residues in the CDR3. Germline lookup yields CDR1 SGHRS and CDR2 YFSETQ. The CDR3 region is CASSLQGFETQYF. CDR3 DNA sequence: TGCGCCAGCAGCCTCCAGGGGTTTGAGACCCAGTACTTC.

The chain is built from TRBV19 and TRBJ1-3, with 7 bases lining up with TRBD1. CDR3 length equals 15 residues. The V gene's germline CDR1 is LNHDA and CDR2 SQIVND (reference sequence). The junction had 4 bases not matched to a gene; V was cut back by 5 bases and J by 0 bases. This CDR3 reads CASSLGQHSGNTIYF. CDR3 bases: TGTGCCAGTAGTCTGGGACAGCACTCTGGAAACACCATATATTTT.

The count of this clone is one. The rearrangement links TRBV6-1 to TRBJ1-2; possible D gene TRBD1, 5 bases. V was cut by 2 bases and J by 5 bases, with 12 bases left in between. Germline V CDR1 and CDR2: MNHNS, SASEGT. The CDR3 runs to 14 residues. CDR3 DNA sequence: TGTGCCAGCAGTGAAATACCAGGGTCATATGGCTACACCTTC. Its protein product is CASSEIPGSYGYTF.

The rearrangement joins TRBV28 to TRBJ1-5, with TRBD1 matching 9 bases. V lost 8 bases, J lost 0 bases, and 14 bases stayed unmatched. The CDR3 length is 18 residues. Germline V gene data show CDR1 as MDHEN and CDR2 as SYDVKM. CDR3 in DNA: TGTGCCAGCGGCAAACAGGGGGCGTGGGCCTATAGCAATCAGCCCCAGCATTTT. As protein: CASGKQGAWAYSNQPQHF.

This clone was recorded a few times. J is TRBJ1-4 and V is TRBV4-2; D remains ambiguous. The germline V and J ends were trimmed by 4 bases and 7 bases, with 7 bases remaining between them. Germline V gene lookup returns CDR1 LGHNA and CDR2 YNFKEQ. The CDR3 sequence is 12 residues long. The CDR3 spells CASSPRGEKLFF. CDR3 in DNA: TGTGCCAGCAGCCCCCGCGGTGAAAAACTGTTTTTT.

J is TRBJ1-1 and V is TRBV5-4; tentatively, D is TRBD1 (5 bases). In germline, CDR1 is SGHNT, CDR2 YYREEE (reference sequence). This CDR3 has 17 amino acids. Trimming left V 2 bases short and J 4 bases short, with 21 bases between. The CDR3 nucleotides read TGTGCCAGCAGCTTACCTAGGACGGAGGGGCTGATCACTGAAGCTTTCTTT. It translates to CASSLPRTEGLITEAFF.

The rearrangement joins TRBV10-3 to TRBJ2-3; D remains ambiguous. CDR3 length: 13 amino acids. V lost 0 bases and J lost 6, with 7 bases in between. In germline, CDR1 is ENHRY, CDR2 SYGVKD. CDR3 bases: TGTGCCATCAGTGAGTCGGAGATGGATACGCAGTATTTT. This sequence encodes CAISESEMDTQYF.

This chain links TRBV27 with TRBJ2-3; 8 bases map to TRBD2. Trimming took 2 bases from V and 3 from J; bases not matched to a gene: 7. The CDR3 loop spans 16 amino acids. Germline V lookup: CDR1 MNHEY, CDR2 SMNVEV (reference sequence). CDR3: CASSLAWREETDTQYF. The CDR3 nucleotides read TGTGCCAGCAGTTTAGCGTGGCGGGAGGAAACAGATACGCAGTATTTT.

This chain uses TRBV4-2 with TRBJ1-1, with D possibly matching TRBD1 (5 bases). The CDR3 consists of 13 residues. V was cut by 0 bases and J by 7 bases, with 9 bases left in between. In germline, CDR1 is LGHNA, CDR2 YNFKEQ. CDR3 sequence: CASSQDRGGEAFF. In nucleotides, the CDR3 is TGTGCCAGCAGCCAAGATCGGGGGGGTGAAGCTTTCTTT.